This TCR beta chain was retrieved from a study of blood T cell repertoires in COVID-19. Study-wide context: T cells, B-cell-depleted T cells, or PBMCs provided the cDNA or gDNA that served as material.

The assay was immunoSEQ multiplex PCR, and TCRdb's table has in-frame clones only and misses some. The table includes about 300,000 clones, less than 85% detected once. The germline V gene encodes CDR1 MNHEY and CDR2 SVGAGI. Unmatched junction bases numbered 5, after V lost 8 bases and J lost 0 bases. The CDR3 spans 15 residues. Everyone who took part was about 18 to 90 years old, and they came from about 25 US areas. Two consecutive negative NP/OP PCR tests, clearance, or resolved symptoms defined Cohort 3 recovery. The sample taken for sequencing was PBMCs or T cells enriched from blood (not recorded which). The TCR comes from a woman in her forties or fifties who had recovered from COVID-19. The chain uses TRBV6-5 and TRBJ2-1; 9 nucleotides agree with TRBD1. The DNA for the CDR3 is TGTGCCAGCGGGGAGACAGGGGGCTCCTACAATGAGCAGTTCTTC. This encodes CASGETGGSYNEQFF.